Below, 17 T cell receptor beta chains from the same sample are listed, as sequenced in a study of cytomegalovirus exposure and HLA in healthy donors. Amplification used 60 Vbeta primers and 13 Jbeta primers. Clones were read by immunoSEQ multiplex PCR, and TCRdb kept only the in-frame ones, dropping some. Among roughly 180,000 clones listed, about 82% were seen once. Sample: PBMCs. All receptors derive from a woman aged 30 to 39 in good health and CMV-seronegative.

The chain links TRBV27 to TRBJ1-1; D may be TRBD1 (5 bases). Trimming removed 3 bases at V and 1 base at J, with 9 bases between. Germline lookup yields CDR1 MNHEY and CDR2 SMNVEV (reference sequence). The CDR3 has 14 residues. The CDR3 coding sequence is TGTGCCAGCAGTTTGCTCGGACAGAACACTGAAGCTTTCTTT. It is translated as CASSLLGQNTEAFF.

V gene TRBV27 combines with J gene TRBJ2-7; tentatively, D is TRBD1 (5 bases). Germline V CDR1 and CDR2: MNHEY, SMNVEV (reference sequence). Trimming took off 6 bases at V and 4 bases at J, with 13 bases between the two ends. There are 13 residues in the CDR3. Written as DNA, the CDR3 is TGTGCCAGCAGCCGAGCAGGGAATTACGAGCAGTACTTC. It encodes CASSRAGNYEQYF.

The chain uses TRBV11-2 and TRBJ1-1; the D gene is possibly TRBD1 (6 bases). CDR3 length equals 16 residues. The germline V gene encodes CDR1 SGHAT and CDR2 FQNNGV. Trimming took 2 bases from V and 5 from J, leaving 18 bases between them. The CDR3 DNA is TGTGCCAGCAGCTTATGGACCGGGACACCGGGTACTGAAGCTTTCTTT. Residues: CASSLWTGTPGTEAFF.

This chain links TRBV5-1 with TRBJ2-1; TRBD2 matches 12 bases. The CDR3 runs to 15 residues. V lost 3 bases to trimming and J lost 9 bases; unmatched junction nucleotides: 7. Germline CDR1 reads SGHRS; CDR2 reads YFSETQ. DNA for the CDR3: TGCGCCAGCAGCTCCCTAGCGGGGGGGCGAGGTGAGCAGTTCTTC. This sequence encodes CASSSLAGGRGEQFF.

The CDR3 nucleotides read TGTGCCAGCAGCCAATACCGGTATGGCTACACCTTC. Its translation: CASSQYRYGYTF. The chain is built from TRBV7-2 and TRBJ1-2; D gene ambiguous. Trimming took off 5 bases at V and 5 bases at J, with 9 bases between the two ends. From germline, CDR1 is SGHTA and CDR2 FQGNSA. This CDR3 is 12 amino acids long.

The chain employs TRBV25-1 and TRBJ1-4; D uncertain. Deletions cut 3 bases from V and 3 bases from J, with 11 bases between. The CDR3 has 15 amino acids. CDR1 and CDR2 from the germline V gene are MGHDK and SYGVNS. The DNA of the CDR3 is TGTGCCAGCAGTGAGGGCGGGATACCTAATGAAAAACTGTTTTTT. The encoded protein is CASSEGGIPNEKLFF.

V usage is TRBV6-5 and J usage is TRBJ1-2, with 9 positions matching TRBD1. This CDR3 comprises 13 residues. Germline V lookup: CDR1 MNHEY, CDR2 SVGAGI. V shed 2 bases and J 7 bases; nucleotides not matched to a gene: 2. CDR3 in DNA: TGTGCCAGCAGTTACAGGGACAGGGTTGGCTACACCTTC. As protein: CASSYRDRVGYTF.

On this clone itself: Distinct nucleotide sequences in the sample also encode this CDR3. This chain joins TRBV29-1 and TRBJ1-1; no clear D gene. Trimming left V 5 bases short and J 1 base short, with 2 bases between. The CDR3 contains 10 residues. Germline CDR1 SQVTM, CDR2 ANQGSEA. The CDR3: CSVRNTEAFF. The CDR3 coding sequence is TGCAGCGTTCGGAACACTGAAGCTTTCTTT. Looking up the rest from reference TRBV29-1 and TRBJ1-1 gives the full variable domain: SAVISQKPSRDICQRGTSLTIQCQVDSQVTMMFWYRQQPGQSLTLIATANQGSEATYESGFVIDKFPISRPNLTFSTLTVSNMSPEDSSIYLCSVRNTEAFFGQGTRLTVV.

V and J are TRBV6-6 and TRBJ1-5, with D possibly TRBD1 on 5 matching bases. CDR3 length: 14 amino acids. Germline V gene sequence: CDR1 MNHNY, CDR2 SVGAGI (reference sequence). The V and J ends lost 7 bases and 4 bases respectively, with 14 bases between them. CDR3 amino acids: CASMGQGRNQPQHF. CDR3 coding DNA: TGTGCCAGCATGGGGCAGGGCCGAAATCAGCCCCAGCATTTT.

For the CDR3, the DNA is TGTGCCTGGGGTATTCGGGGGGGGACACAGCCCCAGCATTTT. The encoded protein is CAWGIRGGTQPQHF. The rearrangement links TRBV30 to TRBJ1-5, with D tentatively TRBD1 (6 bases). The CDR3 extends over 14 amino acids. V lost 5 bases and J 7 bases, leaving 18 bases between the germline ends. Looked up from germline, CDR1 is GTSNPN and CDR2 is SVGIG (reference sequence).

This clone was seen only once. The chain recombines TRBV6-1 with TRBJ1-1; TRBD1 agrees at 11 bases. The CDR3 spans 14 residues. Looked up from germline, CDR1 is MNHNS and CDR2 is SASEGT. Trimming took 4 bases from V and 3 from J; bases not matched to a gene: 1. CDR3 residues: CASSGDRGYTEAFF. The CDR3 DNA follows: TGTGCCAGCAGTGGGGACAGGGGGTACACTGAAGCTTTCTTT.

CDR3 coding DNA: TGTGCCACCAGCAGAGATACTGGGCGGGGGGTTGAAGCTTTCTTT. It yields the protein CATSRDTGRGVEAFF. The rearrangement uses TRBV15 and TRBJ1-1; D possibly corresponds to TRBD1 (5 bases). The V gene lost 0 bases and the J gene lost 7 bases, with 15 bases spanning the gap. The CDR3 consists of 15 residues. Per germline, CDR1 LNHNV and CDR2 YYDKDF (reference sequence).

Here the CDR3 reads CASSFLTGDTEAFF. CDR3 nucleotides: TGTGCCAGCAGCTTTCTGACAGGGGACACTGAAGCTTTCTTT. The rearrangement links TRBV7-8 to TRBJ1-1, with 8 positions matching TRBD1. The CDR3 covers 14 residues. The ends lost 3 bases at V and 3 bases at J; junction bases unmatched: 3. The germline V gene encodes CDR1 SGHVS and CDR2 FQNEAQ.

The V and J genes are TRBV18 and TRBJ2-2; D is possibly TRBD2 (6 bases). Per germline, CDR1 KGHSH and CDR2 LQKENI. The germline V and J ends were trimmed by 8 bases and 2 bases, with 12 bases remaining between them. The CDR3 totals 14 residues. Here the CDR3 reads CASHRDFNTGELFF. CDR3 DNA: TGTGCCAGCCACCGGGACTTCAACACCGGGGAGCTGTTTTTT.

V gene TRBV19 combines with J gene TRBJ1-5; D uncertain. Trimming pared 6 bases from V and 3 bases from J, leaving 15 bases between. CDR3 size: 15 residues. The germline V gene has CDR1 LNHDA and CDR2 SQIVND (reference sequence). In DNA form, the CDR3 reads TGTGCCAGTAGATCGATCGGGAATTTCAATCAGCCCCAGCATTTT. It codes for CASRSIGNFNQPQHF.

The chain employs TRBV7-6 and TRBJ2-2; TRBD1 is a possible D gene (6 bases). Germline loops: CDR1 SGHVS, CDR2 FNYEAQ. The CDR3 has 16 residues. Trimming removed 1 base from V and 6 bases from J, with 15 bases in between. The CDR3 sequence is CASSLEQGLLAGELFF. Written as DNA, the CDR3 is TGTGCCAGCAGCTTAGAACAGGGCTTATTGGCCGGGGAGCTGTTTTTT.

The CDR3 is CASSLQEGKLFF. In DNA, the CDR3 is TGTGCCAGCAGCCTGCAGGAGGGAAAACTGTTTTTT. V gene TRBV7-9 combines with J gene TRBJ1-4, with D hard to call. Germline values: CDR1 SEHNR, CDR2 FQNEAQ (reference sequence). V gave up 5 bases and J gave up 10 bases, with 11 bases separating them. This CDR3 is built from 12 residues.